A selection of T cell receptor beta chains follows, all from one sample in a study of tumor-infiltrating lymphocytes in oesophageal squamous cell carcinoma. In TCRdb, the PCR reads were re-called with MiXCR into one record per CDR3 protein. Of 10,000 or so distinct CDR3 sequences listed, roughly 64% are singletons. The sample consisted of esophageal tumor tissue. The receptor source for this set is a female donor with esophageal squamous cell carcinoma. CDR3s include the opening cysteine and the closing phenylalanine or tryptophan.

v_gene: TRBV7-6; CDR3aa: CASSISRTGELYF
v_gene: TRBV7-8; CDR3aa: CASSLASERGGQFF
v_gene: TRBV7-9; CDR3aa: CASSSRTSGKSYEQFF
v_gene: TRBV7-2; CDR3aa: CASSLGSNGYTF
v_gene: TRBV7-2; CDR3aa: CASSIGGTSGQETQYF
v_gene: TRBV24-1; CDR3aa: CATSGWGGGYTF
v_gene: TRBV11-1; CDR3aa: CASSPEGTGSDAFF
v_gene: TRBV6-2/TRBV6-3; CDR3aa: CASTRDRGNNEQFF
v_gene: TRBV12-3/TRBV12-4; CDR3aa: CASNRDSLFNEQFF
v_gene: TRBV7-9; CDR3aa: CASSTGQGYNEQFF